Sequencing of this TCR beta chain was carried out in a study of CD8 T cells in ankylosing spondylitis. The CDR3 loop spans 12 amino acids. Germline CDR1 is MNHEY and CDR2 is SMNVEV (reference sequence). J lost 9 bases, V lost 4 bases, and 3 bases had no gene match. TCRdb re-analysed the 5' RACE reads in MiXCR, keeping a single row per CDR3 protein. The table has about 220,000 distinct CDR3 sequences, 6% to 8.5% seen once; the top ten hold around 14%. This clonotype was found many times. Its antigen is undetermined. Study results and limitations: CD8+ disease-linked clones were present at relatively low frequencies in blood. What seemed typical of ankylosing spondylitis blood was a TCR beta motif built from roughly eight highly homologous variants.

The source material was blood, either unsorted or a sorted T cell fraction (not recorded which). The J gene is TRBJ2-1, the V gene TRBV27, with TRBD2 matching over 7 bases. The sequence derives from a male donor with ankylosing spondylitis. The DNA of the CDR3 is TGTGCCAGCAGTTCTGCGGGGGTTGAGCAGTTCTTC. Protein: CASSSAGVEQFF.